This T cell receptor (beta chain) derives from a study of human T cells and chemical hapten exposure. Findings and limits, study-wide: Expanded TCR counts at PT1 went up together with patch test score, a positive correlation.

TCRdb used MiXCR to reprocess the RACE reads, holding one entry per CDR3 protein. The sample has about 85,000 distinct CDR3 sequences; 8.5% are singletons. This clonotype appeared many times. As yet, its antigen is unknown. This sample's time point: pre-sensitization, week 0. The treatment denotes: therapeutic diphenylcyclopropenone sensitization with weekly scalp DPC. Germline assignment: CDR1 SQVTM and CDR2 ANQGSEA. The CDR3 has 14 residues. The J segment lost 2 bases and the V segment lost 7 bases, leaving 4 bases of the junction unmatched. The chain is built from TRBV29-1 and TRBJ2-6, with 8 bases fitting TRBD2. This sample comprised whole blood, obtained in connection with sensitization to the hapten diphenylcyclopropenone (DPC). This TCR was recovered from a man between 40 and 49 years old with alopecia areata. Some clones in this sample may be carry-over from other donors' samples. The CDR3 DNA is TGCAGCGCCCTGCGGGGGGCTGGGGCCAACGTCCTGACTTTC. Its protein product is CSALRGAGANVLTF.